This passage covers 26 T cell receptor beta chains from one sample sequenced in a study of PD-1 blockade in classical Hodgkin lymphoma. Autologous stem cell transplantation was followed by relapse in every patient, and brentuximab vedotin exposure varied. The protocol was immunoSEQ multiplex PCR, while the TCRdb copy is restricted to in-frame clones and leaves out a portion. Counted here are tens of thousands of clones, around four fifths occurring once; the ten biggest clones make up roughly 13%. Sequences were derived from peripheral blood mononuclear cells (PBMCs), sampled at baseline. All receptors come from a human donor with classical Hodgkin lymphoma.

This CDR3 is CASSVRSGGTDTQYF. The CDR3 DNA is TGTGCCAGCAGCGTTCGGAGCGGGGGAACAGATACGCAGTATTTT. V is TRBV7-2 and J is TRBJ2-3; 8 bases are a match to TRBD2. This CDR3 has 15 amino acids. The J segment lost 3 bases and the V segment lost 5 bases, leaving 7 bases of the junction unmatched. Germline lookup yields CDR1 SGHTA and CDR2 FQGNSA.

This chain connects TRBV5-1 to TRBJ2-1; 7 bases match TRBD2. The CDR3 is 15 amino acids. Germline-derived CDR1 and CDR2 are SGHRS and YFSETQ. V was pared by 0 bases and J by 3 bases, with 3 bases of the junction left unmatched. In DNA form, the CDR3 reads TGCGCCAGCAGCTTGGGGGACTACCTCTACAATGAGCAGTTCTTC. It yields the protein CASSLGDYLYNEQFF.

CDR3 loop: CASSTRQGGDLFF. As DNA, the CDR3 is TGTGCCAGCAGCACTCGACAGGGAGGAGACCTGTTTTTT. V gene TRBV7-2 combines with J gene TRBJ1-4, with 7 bases fitting TRBD1. Germline values: CDR1 SGHTA, CDR2 FQGNSA. This CDR3 region has 13 residues. With V trimmed by 5 bases and J by 14 bases, 11 bases remained unmatched.

The rearrangement links TRBV27 to TRBJ2-5; tentative D call: TRBD2 (5 bases). CDR1 and CDR2 from the germline V gene are MNHEY and SMNVEV (reference sequence). The CDR3 has 14 amino acids. Between the trimmed V and J ends, which lost 6 bases and 0 bases, there was a span of 11 bases. The CDR3 is CASSFSGDQETQYF. CDR3 nucleotide sequence: TGTGCCAGCAGCTTCTCCGGGGACCAAGAGACCCAGTACTTC.

V gene TRBV6-6 combines with J gene TRBJ2-5, with 7 bases identical to TRBD1. Germline V lookup: CDR1 MNHNY, CDR2 SVGAGI (reference sequence). The CDR3 spans 15 residues. V lost 6 bases and J lost 2; bases outside the gene matches: 9. The CDR3 reads CASSRDGQEQETQYF. For the CDR3, the DNA is TGTGCCAGCAGCCGCGACGGACAGGAACAAGAGACCCAGTACTTC.

This chain joins TRBV7-2 and TRBJ1-4; possibly TRBD1 for D (6 bases). Germline V lookup: CDR1 SGHTA, CDR2 FQGNSA. With 4 bases removed from V and 6 bases from J, the gap between germline ends came to 12 bases. This CDR3 is 14 amino acids long. The CDR3 here is CASSWGGGDEKLFF. The CDR3 DNA follows: TGTGCCAGCAGCTGGGGGGGCGGGGATGAAAAACTGTTTTTT.

V and J are TRBV11-3 and TRBJ1-5; D is unresolved. Germline CDR1 SGHNT, CDR2 YENEEA. V was shortened by 3 bases and J by 3 bases, with 9 bases between the two germline ends. The length of the CDR3 is 14 residues. Written as DNA, the CDR3 is TGTGCCAGCAGCTTGGCGGGTCCCAATCAGCCCCAGCATTTT. Translating gives CASSLAGPNQPQHF.

This clone was seen many times. The rearrangement joins TRBV9 to TRBJ2-7; D is unclear. The CDR3 is 14 residues long. The V and J ends lost 2 bases and 5 bases respectively, with 14 bases between them. In germline, CDR1 is SGDLS, CDR2 YYNGEE. CDR3 protein: CASSVSGTQNEQYF. The DNA of the CDR3 is TGTGCCAGCAGCGTTTCAGGAACTCAGAACGAGCAGTACTTC.

The V gene is TRBV7-3, the J gene TRBJ2-7; tentative D call: TRBD1 (5 bases). Looked up from germline, CDR1 is SGHTA and CDR2 is FQGTGA. The length of the CDR3 is 16 residues. V was pared by 5 bases and J by 5 bases, with 22 bases between. The CDR3 loop reads CASSPLGQGFLDEQYF. Written as DNA, the CDR3 is TGTGCCAGCAGCCCCTTAGGGCAGGGATTCCTTGACGAGCAGTACTTC.

The chain recombines TRBV9 with TRBJ2-7; unclear D gene. V gave up 2 bases and J gave up 5 bases, with 2 bases separating them. Germline V lookup: CDR1 SGDLS, CDR2 YYNGEE. The length of the CDR3 is 10 residues. The CDR3 DNA is TGTGCCAGCAGCGTCCACGAGCAGTACTTC. This sequence encodes CASSVHEQYF. The complete variable domain, with remaining parts taken from reference TRBV9 and TRBJ2-7, reads DSGVTQTPKHLITATGQRVTLRCSPRSGDLSVYWYQQSLDQGLQFLIQYYNGEERAKGNILERFSAQQFPDLHSELNLSSLELGDSALYFCASSVHEQYFGPGTRLTVT.

V is TRBV5-4 and J is TRBJ2-1; 8 nucleotides line up with TRBD2. CDR1 and CDR2 (germline): SGHNT, YYREEE (reference sequence). V was clipped by 6 bases and J by 6 bases; unmatched bases: 8. CDR3 length: 14 amino acids. The chain's CDR3 is CASNRGGRPNEQFF. The CDR3 DNA reads as TGTGCCAGCAACCGGGGGGGCCGACCCAATGAGCAGTTCTTC.

V usage is TRBV9 and J usage is TRBJ1-3, with D unresolved. V was clipped by 5 bases and J by 3 bases, with 9 bases between them. The germline CDR1 and CDR2 sequences are SGDLS and YYNGEE. This CDR3 is 13 amino acids long. The CDR3 reads CASRSGDGNTIYF. In DNA, the CDR3 is TGTGCCAGCAGGTCAGGAGATGGAAACACCATATATTTT.

This sequence joins TRBV2 and TRBJ2-5; 9 nucleotides agree with TRBD1. CDR3 length: 14 amino acids. Germline V gene data show CDR1 as SNHLY and CDR2 as FYNNEI. Unmatched junction bases numbered 9, after V lost 10 bases and J lost 3 bases. CDR3 sequence reads: CAKVETGGEETQYF. Here the CDR3 DNA reads TGTGCCAAAGTGGAGACAGGGGGAGAAGAGACCCAGTACTTC.

The V call is TRBV5-8, the J call TRBJ1-1; D is unclear. The CDR3 length is 13 residues. Germline V CDR1 and CDR2: SGHTS, YDEGEE. V gave up 7 bases and J gave up 1 base, with 11 bases separating them. The CDR3 region is CASDEGPNTEAFF. CDR3 bases: TGTGCCAGCGACGAGGGCCCGAACACTGAAGCTTTCTTT.

The rearrangement links TRBV7-3 to TRBJ2-3; 8 positions match TRBD2. Germline CDR1 SGHTA, CDR2 FQGTGA. CDR3 length: 13 amino acids. With V trimmed by 5 bases and J by 6 bases, 4 bases remained unmatched. The CDR3 reads CASSIGLADTQYF. For the CDR3, the DNA is TGTGCCAGCAGCATCGGACTAGCCGATACGCAGTATTTT.

On this clone itself: Mismatch with germline at one junction end may stem from a read error. The chain links TRBV7-6 to TRBJ2-7, with D unclear. The CDR3 is made up of 11 amino acids. CDR1 is SGHVS and CDR2 is FNYEAQ in the germline V gene. The DNA of the CDR3 is TGTGCCAGCAGCCGGACGGCTAAGTGGTTCTTC. This sequence encodes CASSRTAKWFF.

This chain uses TRBV1 with TRBJ2-7; whether TRBD1, the table's D call, matches the DNA was not checked. TRBV1 has pseudogene status. The CDR3 runs 17 residues. For the CDR3, the DNA is TGCACCAGCAGCCACGGCCGAGACAGGGATGCATCCTACGAGCAGTACTTC. Translated: CTSSHGRDRDASYEQYF.

The chain is built from TRBV2 and TRBJ2-1; the match to TRBD2 covers 7 bases. The V segment lost 6 bases and the J segment 0 bases; nucleotides outside the gene matches: 5. CDR3 length equals 15 residues. Germline V gene sequence: CDR1 SNHLY, CDR2 FYNNEI. Here the CDR3 reads CASSDLAVSYNEQFF. CDR3 sequence (DNA): TGTGCCAGCAGCGACCTAGCGGTCTCCTACAATGAGCAGTTCTTC.

As to this clone: Other nucleotide sequences in the sample specify the same CDR3. The chain carries TRBV11-2 and TRBJ2-1; TRBD1 matches at 9 bases. Germline V lookup: CDR1 SGHAT, CDR2 FQNNGV. V shed 2 bases and J 6 bases; nucleotides not matched to a gene: 11. This CDR3 is 17 amino acids long. The CDR3 spells CASSLFHRTGVANEQFF. The CDR3 region has the DNA TGTGCCAGCAGCTTATTTCATCGGACAGGGGTGGCCAATGAGCAGTTCTTC. The entire variable domain, with the rest obtained from reference TRBV11-2 and TRBJ2-1, is as follows: EAGVAQSPRYKIIEKRQSVAFWCNPISGHATLYWYQQILGQGPKLLIQFQNNGVVDDSQLPKDRFSAERLKGVDSTLKIQPAKLEDSAVYLCASSLFHRTGVANEQFFGPGTRLTVL.

This sequence joins TRBV7-6 and TRBJ2-7; 7 positions agree with TRBD2. J gave up 5 bases and V 5 bases, and 15 bases lay outside the gene matches. The CDR3 is 16 residues long. Looked up from germline, CDR1 is SGHVS and CDR2 is FNYEAQ. CDR3 in DNA: TGTGCCAGCAGCCCCCGTGGGCGGGAGAAGGGCAACGAGCAGTACTTC. Protein sequence: CASSPRGREKGNEQYF.

The V gene is TRBV5-1, the J gene TRBJ2-3; 11 bases match TRBD2. The CDR3 runs 14 residues. Germline CDR1 SGHRS, CDR2 YFSETQ. With 9 bases clipped from V and 1 base from J, the junction kept 4 bases outside the gene matches. CDR3 coding DNA: TGCGCCACCCAGGGACTAGCGGGCACAGATACGCAGTATTTT. Amino acids: CATQGLAGTDTQYF.

V and J are TRBV7-3 and TRBJ2-7; D perhaps matches TRBD2 (6 bases). CDR1 and CDR2 (germline): SGHTA, FQGTGA. Between the trimmed V and J ends, which lost 5 bases and 3 bases, there was a span of 8 bases. The CDR3 is 12 amino acids. In nucleotides, the CDR3 is TGTGCCAGCAGCCGACTAGGCTACGAGCAGTACTTC. As protein: CASSRLGYEQYF. Based on the CDR3 plus reference TRBV7-3 and TRBJ2-7, the full variable domain is GAGVSQTPSNKVTEKGKYVELRCDPISGHTALYWYRQSLGQGPEFLIYFQGTGAADDSGLPNDRFFAVRPEGSVSTLKIQRTERGDSAVYLCASSRLGYEQYFGPGTRLTVT.

The CDR3 loop reads CSVATRKERGADEQYF. CDR3 sequence (DNA): TGCAGCGTTGCTACAAGAAAAGAACGGGGGGCAGACGAGCAGTACTTC. J is TRBJ2-7 and V is TRBV29-1; maybe TRBD2 (7 bases). CDR3 length: 16 amino acids. CDR1 SQVTM and CDR2 ANQGSEA come from the germline V gene. The V and J ends lost 4 bases and 5 bases respectively, with 24 bases between them.

The V and J genes are TRBV2 and TRBJ1-5, with 8 bases lining up with TRBD1. Germline trimming cut 8 bases from V and 3 bases from J; bases unmatched to any gene: 3. CDR3 length equals 13 residues. Germline V gives CDR1 SNHLY, CDR2 FYNNEI. DNA for the CDR3: TGTGCCAGCCAGGGGGCTGTCAATCAGCCCCAGCATTTT. Translated, it gives CASQGAVNQPQHF.

This chain uses TRBV7-9 with TRBJ2-3; a weak D match, TRBD1 (5 bases). The V end was cut by 1 base, the J end by 0 bases, with 11 bases between. Germline lookup yields CDR1 SEHNR and CDR2 FQNEAQ (reference sequence). The CDR3 covers 16 residues. The CDR3 DNA is TGTGCCAGCAGCTTAGATTTGGGGCCTAGCACAGATACGCAGTATTTT. Protein sequence: CASSLDLGPSTDTQYF. The full variable domain, rest sourced from reference TRBV7-9 and TRBJ2-3, is DTGVSQNPRHKITKRGQNVTFRCDPISEHNRLYWYRQTLGQGPEFLTYFQNEAQLEKSRLLSDRFSAERPKGSFSTLEIQRTEQGDSAMYLCASSLDLGPSTDTQYFGPGTRLTVL.

The chain combines TRBV7-2 with TRBJ2-7; 9 positions agree with TRBD1. CDR1 SGHTA and CDR2 FQGNSA come from the germline V gene. CDR3 length: 14 residues. Trimming cost V 7 bases and J 7 bases; bases outside gene matches: 11. The CDR3 bases are TGTGCCAGCAAACCGGGACAGGGAACCCCTGAGCAGTACTTC. This translates into CASKPGQGTPEQYF.